The next 27 T cell receptor beta chains were all read from a single sample in a study of STAT3 mutations in large granular lymphocyte leukemia. Clones were read by immunoSEQ multiplex PCR, and TCRdb kept only the in-frame ones, dropping some. The data hold tens of thousands of clones, with approximately 86% observed a single time. Their cognate antigens are unknown. General study points: At least one immunodominant TCR beta clonotype appeared in every T-cell large granular lymphocyte leukemia patient.

The sample was peripheral blood mononuclear cells. The source is a man aged 55 to 69 with T-cell large granular lymphocyte leukemia. Some clones in this sample may be carry-over from other donors' samples.

The chain is built from TRBV19 and TRBJ1-1; D not resolved. Trimming left V 5 bases short and J 0 bases short, with 10 bases between. This CDR3 is built from 14 residues. Per the germline V gene, CDR1 is LNHDA and CDR2 is SQIVND (reference sequence). The CDR3: CASSPQAMNTEAFF. The CDR3 nucleotides read TGTGCCAGTAGTCCCCAGGCCATGAACACTGAAGCTTTCTTT.

The genes are TRBV4-2 and TRBJ2-7, with TRBD2 matching 8 bases. In germline, CDR1 is LGHNA, CDR2 YNFKEQ. The CDR3 is made up of 15 amino acids. J lost 2 bases, V lost 1 base, and 4 bases had no gene match. The CDR3 protein is CASSQVGGGTYEQYF. CDR3 bases: TGTGCCAGCAGCCAAGTGGGCGGGGGGACCTACGAGCAGTACTTC.

This clone was recorded only once. J is TRBJ2-3 and V is TRBV6-5; maybe TRBD2 (5 bases). CDR1 is MNHEY, CDR2 SVGAGI, per germline. This CDR3 has 16 amino acids. V dropped 2 bases and J dropped 4 bases, with 16 bases sitting between them. CDR3 sequence (DNA): TGTGCCAGCAGTTACAGAGCGGTCGGGATCCCAGATACGCAGTATTTT. It specifies CASSYRAVGIPDTQYF.

This clone has a handful of counts. The rearrangement joins TRBV2 to TRBJ1-2, with unresolved D. CDR3 length: 11 residues. Looked up from germline, CDR1 is SNHLY and CDR2 is FYNNEI. The V gene lost 7 bases and the J gene lost 7 bases, with 10 bases spanning the gap. The CDR3 reads CASNRWGGYTF. CDR3 DNA: TGTGCCAGCAATCGTTGGGGTGGCTACACCTTC.

V and J are TRBV5-1 and TRBJ1-4; 9 bases agree with TRBD1. Losses at the gene ends were 1 base for V and 7 bases for J; bases not matched to a gene: 5. The CDR3 covers 15 residues. Germline loops: CDR1 SGHRS, CDR2 YFSETQ. In nucleotides, the CDR3 is TGCGCCAGCAGCTTGTCGACAGGGGGAGGTGAAAAACTGTTTTTT. This codes for CASSLSTGGGEKLFF. The complete variable domain, with remaining parts taken from reference TRBV5-1 and TRBJ1-4, reads KAGVTQTPRYLIKTRGQQVTLSCSPISGHRSVSWYQQTPGQGLQFLFEYFSETQRNKGNFPGRFSGRQFSNSRSEMNVSTLELGDSALYLCASSLSTGGGEKLFFGSGTQLSVL.

CDR3 residues: CAWSGTSGTYNEQFF. The CDR3 DNA is TGTGCCTGGAGTGGGACTAGCGGGACATACAATGAGCAGTTCTTC. V and J are TRBV30 and TRBJ2-1; TRBD2 agrees at 12 bases. Trimming removed 1 base from V and 4 bases from J; junction bases left unmatched: 2. The germline V gene has CDR1 GTSNPN and CDR2 SVGIG (reference sequence). The CDR3 covers 15 residues. The complete variable domain, with remaining parts taken from reference TRBV30 and TRBJ2-1, reads SQTIHQWPATLVQPVGSPLSLECTVEGTSNPNLYWYRQAAGRGLQLLFYSVGIGQISSEVPQNLSASRPQDRQFILSSKKLLLSDSGFYLCAWSGTSGTYNEQFFGPGTRLTVL.

V is TRBV4-2 and J is TRBJ2-7, with TRBD1 identical over 9 bases. The CDR3 sequence is 16 residues long. J lost 7 bases, V lost 3 bases, and 13 bases had no gene match. Germline V gene sequence: CDR1 LGHNA, CDR2 YNFKEQ. Here the CDR3 reads CASSQTGQGGYVEQYF. CDR3 DNA: TGTGCCAGCAGCCAGACGGGACAGGGTGGTTACGTGGAGCAGTACTTC.

This chain links TRBV5-1 with TRBJ1-1, with D perhaps TRBD1 (5 bases). This CDR3 region has 15 residues. Trimming took off 0 bases at V and 0 bases at J, with 9 bases between the two ends. CDR1 is SGHRS, CDR2 YFSETQ, per germline. This chain's CDR3 is CASSLEWGMNTEAFF. The CDR3 DNA reads as TGCGCCAGCAGCTTGGAATGGGGCATGAACACTGAAGCTTTCTTT.

V usage is TRBV18 and J usage is TRBJ1-1; D unresolved. The CDR3 covers 16 residues. The V gene lost 1 base and the J gene lost 5 bases, with 17 bases spanning the gap. Germline CDR1 reads KGHSH; CDR2 reads LQKENI. The CDR3, as DNA: TGTGCCAGCTCACCACGGGCCGTCGGCACGGGGACTGAAGCTTTCTTT. Its translation is CASSPRAVGTGTEAFF.

The chain employs TRBV27 and TRBJ2-3, with D possibly matching TRBD2 (5 bases). Trimming removed 7 bases from V and 0 bases from J, with 17 bases in between. There are 16 residues in the CDR3. The V gene's germline CDR1 is MNHEY and CDR2 SMNVEV (reference sequence). The CDR3 loop is CASMRAGRGSTDTQYF. For the CDR3, the DNA is TGTGCCAGCATGAGGGCCGGACGGGGTAGCACAGATACGCAGTATTTT.

The chain is built from TRBV27 and TRBJ2-7; 7 positions match TRBD1. The CDR3 sequence is 15 residues long. V gave up 4 bases and J gave up 8 bases; unmatched junction bases: 14. Germline loops: CDR1 MNHEY, CDR2 SMNVEV (reference sequence). CDR3 amino acids: CASSYPTGNLGKQYF. CDR3 sequence (DNA): TGTGCCAGCAGTTACCCGACAGGGAACCTTGGCAAGCAGTACTTC.

The chain has TRBV27 and TRBJ2-5, with 8 bases fitting TRBD2. The J segment lost 5 bases and the V segment lost 3 bases, leaving 11 bases of the junction unmatched. Germline CDR1 is MNHEY and CDR2 is SMNVEV (reference sequence). This CDR3 comprises 16 residues. CDR3 protein: CASSFLRGGRGETQYF. CDR3 DNA: TGTGCCAGCAGTTTCCTTCGGGGGGGGCGCGGGGAGACCCAGTACTTC.

This clone was picked up a small number of times. V usage is TRBV4-3 and J usage is TRBJ1-2; D remains unclear. CDR1 and CDR2 from the germline V gene are LGHNA and YSLEER. Trimming left V 2 bases short and J 3 bases short, with 10 bases between. CDR3 length: 14 residues. CDR3 sequence reads: CASSQRTDYYGYTF. CDR3 nucleotide sequence: TGCGCCAGCAGCCAACGCACAGATTACTATGGCTACACCTTC.

The chain employs TRBV7-2 and TRBJ1-5; a weak D match, TRBD1 (6 bases). This CDR3 comprises 15 residues. Germline values: CDR1 SGHTA, CDR2 FQGNSA. The germline V and J ends were trimmed by 1 base and 5 bases, with 12 bases remaining between them. CDR3 DNA: TGTGCCAGCAGCTTAGGAGGGGGTGGCTATCAGCCCCAGCATTTT. It translates to CASSLGGGGYQPQHF.

CDR3 sequence reads: CASSLNRLKNIQYF. The CDR3 DNA follows: TGTGCCAGCAGCTTGAATAGGCTTAAAAACATTCAGTACTTC. V and J are TRBV11-2 and TRBJ2-4; D is unclear. Germline V gene sequence: CDR1 SGHAT, CDR2 FQNNGV. V dropped 3 bases and J dropped 4 bases, with 10 bases sitting between them. This CDR3 is 14 amino acids long.

The chain uses TRBV9 and TRBJ1-6; TRBD1 matches 8 bases. Germline CDR1 reads SGDLS; CDR2 reads YYNGEE. Trimming at V came to 4 bases and at J to 7 bases, leaving 7 bases not matched to a gene. The CDR3 is made up of 15 amino acids. For the CDR3, the DNA is TGTGCCAGCAGCTGGGGGACAGGAGAAAATTCACCCCTCCACTTT. Translated, it gives CASSWGTGENSPLHF.

J is TRBJ2-7 and V is TRBV7-9; D is perhaps TRBD2 (5 bases). Looked up from germline, CDR1 is SEHNR and CDR2 is FQNEAQ (reference sequence). The CDR3 sequence is 14 residues long. Trimming removed 1 base at V and 2 bases at J, with 9 bases between. CDR3 coding DNA: TGTGCCAGCAGCTTAGAGAGGGTCCCCTACGAGCAGTACTTC. It is translated as CASSLERVPYEQYF. The variable domain in full, with the rest retrieved from reference TRBV7-9 and TRBJ2-7, is DTGVSQNPRHKITKRGQNVTFRCDPISEHNRLYWYRQTLGQGPEFLTYFQNEAQLEKSRLLSDRFSAERPKGSFSTLEIQRTEQGDSAMYLCASSLERVPYEQYFGPGTRLTVT.

The chain combines TRBV18 with TRBJ2-1; 7 nucleotides align to TRBD2. The V gene end was trimmed by 3 bases and the J gene end by 0 bases; junction bases not matched to a gene: 8. This CDR3 has 17 residues. Germline V gene sequence: CDR1 KGHSH, CDR2 LQKENI. The DNA of the CDR3 is TGTGCCAGCTCACCGATTCGGGGGGACTCCTCCTACAATGAGCAGTTCTTC. This encodes CASSPIRGDSSYNEQFF.

The sample holds a few counts of this clone. The chain joins TRBV6-5 to TRBJ2-7; TRBD2 aligns across 8 bases. The CDR3 contains 14 residues. The trim removed 5 bases at V and 3 bases at J, leaving 6 bases unmatched. The germline V gene has CDR1 MNHEY and CDR2 SVGAGI. The CDR3 reads CASSPTSGIYEQYF. CDR3 coding DNA: TGTGCCAGCAGTCCCACTAGCGGAATCTACGAGCAGTACTTC.

The gene calls are TRBV11-3 and TRBJ2-2, with D hard to call. The CDR3 spans 14 residues. The V end lost 0 bases, the J end lost 6 bases, and 8 bases lay between the germline ends. Germline V gene data show CDR1 as SGHNT and CDR2 as YENEEA. CDR3 sequence reads: CASSLDRWAGELFF. DNA for the CDR3: TGTGCCAGCAGCTTAGATCGATGGGCCGGGGAGCTGTTTTTT.

The genes are TRBV18 and TRBJ2-4; D might be TRBD1 or TRBD2, each matching 6 bases. The V gene's germline CDR1 is KGHSH and CDR2 LQKENI. Trimming stripped 0 bases from V and 7 bases from J, with 7 bases between. The CDR3 has 13 amino acids. The CDR3 region has the DNA TGTGCCAGCTCACCACCAGGGGGGAACATTCAGTACTTC. Translated, it gives CASSPPGGNIQYF.

This chain links TRBV6-5 with TRBJ2-1, with TRBD2 matching 14 bases. The V gene's germline CDR1 is MNHEY and CDR2 SVGAGI. The ends lost 11 bases at V and 7 bases at J; junction bases unmatched: 10. The CDR3 contains 15 residues. CDR3 sequence: CAAWSGTSGSNEQFF. The CDR3 DNA reads as TGTGCCGCGTGGTCCGGGACTAGCGGGAGTAATGAGCAGTTCTTC.

The chain couples TRBV18 to TRBJ2-2; 8 positions agree with TRBD2. Germline CDR1 reads KGHSH; CDR2 reads LQKENI. This CDR3 has 16 amino acids. The trim removed 3 bases at V and 3 bases at J, leaving 6 bases unmatched. The CDR3 is CASSPQLADYTGELFF. For the CDR3, the DNA is TGTGCCAGCTCACCGCAACTAGCGGACTACACCGGGGAGCTGTTTTTT.

This clone came up once. This sequence joins TRBV5-1 and TRBJ2-1; 10 bases map to TRBD2. Germline V lookup: CDR1 SGHRS, CDR2 YFSETQ. This CDR3 contains 14 residues. After removal of 7 bases from V and 4 bases from J, the junction contained 5 bases not matched to a gene. The CDR3 DNA reads TGCGCCAGCCGCGGACTAGCGGAGTACAATGAGCAGTTCTTC. Translating gives CASRGLAEYNEQFF. The entire variable domain, with the rest obtained from reference TRBV5-1 and TRBJ2-1, is as follows: KAGVTQTPRYLIKTRGQQVTLSCSPISGHRSVSWYQQTPGQGLQFLFEYFSETQRNKGNFPGRFSGRQFSNSRSEMNVSTLELGDSALYLCASRGLAEYNEQFFGPGTRLTVL.

J is TRBJ2-7 and V is TRBV5-6; D is unresolved. The CDR3 spans 16 residues. Germline assignment: CDR1 SGHDT and CDR2 YYEEEE. With 0 bases removed from V and 2 bases from J, the gap between germline ends came to 15 bases. The CDR3 DNA is TGTGCCAGCAGCTTGGGATTAGGCGCCAGAGCCTACGAGCAGTACTTC. Translated, it gives CASSLGLGARAYEQYF.

The chain combines TRBV6-5 with TRBJ1-2; 7 positions agree with TRBD1. CDR3 length: 16 residues. The V gene's germline CDR1 is MNHEY and CDR2 SVGAGI. V dropped 2 bases and J dropped 3; count of bases not matched to a gene: 9. The CDR3 loop is CASSYLLGQEHYGYTF. The CDR3 DNA follows: TGTGCCAGCAGTTACCTCCTCGGACAGGAACACTATGGCTACACCTTC.

This clone has just one count. This chain joins TRBV6-5 and TRBJ2-7, with D perhaps TRBD2 (5 bases). Germline V gene lookup returns CDR1 MNHEY and CDR2 SVGAGI. The V end was cut by 2 bases, the J end by 2 bases, with 7 bases between. CDR3 size: 13 residues. The DNA of the CDR3 is TGTGCCAGCAGTTACCTAGCCACCTACGAGCAGTACTTC. Protein: CASSYLATYEQYF.